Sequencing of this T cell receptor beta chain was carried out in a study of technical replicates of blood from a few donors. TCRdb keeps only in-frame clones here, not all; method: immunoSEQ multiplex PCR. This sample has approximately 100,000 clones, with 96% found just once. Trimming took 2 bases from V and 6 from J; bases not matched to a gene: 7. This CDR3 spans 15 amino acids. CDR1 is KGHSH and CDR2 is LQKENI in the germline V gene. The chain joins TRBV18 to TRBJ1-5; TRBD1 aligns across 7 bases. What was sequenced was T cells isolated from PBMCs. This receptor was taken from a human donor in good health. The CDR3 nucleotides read TGTGCCAGCTCACCATCGGCAGGGGGTGGTCAGCCCCAGCATTTT. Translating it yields CASSPSAGGGQPQHF.